The following is a TCR beta chain sequence with its context. Its antigen is as yet unknown. Clones were read by immunoSEQ multiplex PCR, and TCRdb kept only the in-frame ones, dropping some. The sample has roughly 50,000 clones, 77% seen once. Samples of blood were obtained at baseline, on cycle 4 day 1, and on cycle 7 day 1. This record comes from a study of OX40 agonist ivuxolimab in advanced cancers. Study-level background: Patients were dosed with the agonistic anti-OX40 (CD134) antibody ivuxolimab.

V lost 7 bases and J lost 5; bases outside the gene matches: 10. Looked up from germline, CDR1 is SNHLY and CDR2 is FYNNEI. CDR3 length: 17 residues. Study conclusions and caveats: Some nonresponders also had low normalized T-cell clonal expansion. At 0.1 to 3.0 mg/kg and by week 6, clonal expansion occurred in CD4+ and CD8+ blood T cells.

The sequence was obtained from an adult with an advanced solid tumor such as melanoma, head and neck, liver or kidney cancer. Sequences were derived from CD4+ or CD8+ T cells sorted from blood, sampled in a trial of the OX40 agonist ivuxolimab. The gene calls are TRBV2 and TRBJ2-5; 16 bases map to TRBD2. CDR3 region: CASTPGTSGGALETQYF. DNA of the CDR3: TGTGCCAGCACCCCGGGGACTAGCGGGGGGGCCCTGGAGACCCAGTACTTC.